A single sample is the source of the 25 T cell receptor beta chains below, sequenced in a study of blood T cell repertoires in COVID-19. Assay: immunoSEQ multiplex PCR; the TCRdb copy retains only in-frame clones and omits some. In the table there are more than 300,000 clones, 90% of which are singletons. The material sequenced was PBMCs or T cells enriched from blood (not recorded which). Receptors originate from a woman aged 25 to 45 who had been exposed to COVID-19.

The chain carries TRBV6-5 and TRBJ2-7; 9 nucleotides line up with TRBD1. Germline V gives CDR1 MNHEY, CDR2 SVGAGI. V lost 0 bases and J lost 4; bases outside the gene matches: 4. There are 15 residues in the CDR3. The CDR3 is CASSYSGQGGYEQYF. DNA for the CDR3: TGTGCCAGCAGTTACTCGGGACAGGGTGGGTACGAGCAGTACTTC.

The chain uses TRBV5-5 and TRBJ2-5; 12 bases are a match to TRBD2. This CDR3 region has 16 residues. Per the germline V gene, CDR1 is SGHKS and CDR2 is YYEKEE (reference sequence). Unmatched junction bases numbered 9, after V lost 4 bases and J lost 5 bases. CDR3 residues: CASSPRLAGAVETQYF. The CDR3 DNA follows: TGTGCCAGCAGCCCCCGACTAGCGGGGGCGGTGGAGACCCAGTACTTC.

The chain joins TRBV6-5 to TRBJ1-5; D ambiguous. Trimming left V 4 bases short and J 0 bases short, with 10 bases between. Germline V lookup: CDR1 MNHEY, CDR2 SVGAGI. CDR3 length: 15 residues. The CDR3 spells CASSFRFDSNQPQHF. CDR3 in DNA: TGTGCCAGCAGTTTCAGGTTCGATAGCAATCAGCCCCAGCATTTT.

The chain joins TRBV18 to TRBJ1-1, with a weak D call TRBD1 (6 bases). The CDR3 extends over 15 amino acids. The V end was cut by 5 bases, the J end by 5 bases, with 18 bases between. CDR1 and CDR2 (germline): KGHSH, LQKENI. The CDR3 nucleotides are TGTGCCAGCTCAACCCTGATACAGGGCGGGACTGAAGCTTTCTTT. Residues: CASSTLIQGGTEAFF.

This chain links TRBV2 with TRBJ2-1, with 8 bases identical to TRBD2. The CDR3 totals 15 residues. The V segment lost 3 bases and the J segment 4 bases; nucleotides outside the gene matches: 5. CDR1 is SNHLY and CDR2 is FYNNEI in the germline V gene. CDR3 sequence reads: CASSELAGQYNEQFF. CDR3 bases: TGTGCCAGCAGTGAGCTAGCGGGCCAATACAATGAGCAGTTCTTC.

This rearrangement joins TRBV2 to TRBJ2-1; D is perhaps TRBD2 (5 bases). V was clipped by 6 bases and J by 3 bases, with 12 bases between them. Looked up from germline, CDR1 is SNHLY and CDR2 is FYNNEI. The CDR3 is made up of 14 amino acids. The CDR3 DNA follows: TGTGCCAGCAGCGGCGGGCACCTCTACAATGAGCAGTTCTTC. Translating gives CASSGGHLYNEQFF.

This clone came up once. The rearrangement joins TRBV7-9 to TRBJ1-3; no clear D. V lost 4 bases and J 1 base, leaving 11 bases between the germline ends. The CDR3 covers 15 residues. CDR1 is SEHNR and CDR2 is FQNEAQ in the germline V gene (reference sequence). CDR3 bases: TGTGCCAGCAGCTACAGCAGAGGGTCTGGAAACACCATATATTTT. Encoded protein: CASSYSRGSGNTIYF.

V gene TRBV18 combines with J gene TRBJ2-3; 14 bases line up with TRBD2. Germline V gene sequence: CDR1 KGHSH, CDR2 LQKENI. The CDR3 is made up of 18 amino acids. The V segment lost 6 bases and the J segment 3 bases; nucleotides outside the gene matches: 11. The CDR3 sequence: CASSPGLAGAGRTDTQYF. The CDR3 nucleotides read TGTGCCAGCTCCCCGGGACTAGCGGGGGCCGGGAGGACAGATACGCAGTATTTT.

This clone was recorded only once. The chain employs TRBV19 and TRBJ1-1, with 7 bases matching TRBD1. V gave up 2 bases and J gave up 3 bases; unmatched junction bases: 6. Germline CDR1 and CDR2: LNHDA and SQIVND (reference sequence). The CDR3 consists of 15 residues. The CDR3 bases are TGTGCCAGTAGTATAAGTTGGCAGGGGGACACTGAAGCTTTCTTT. Amino acid sequence: CASSISWQGDTEAFF.

The rearrangement uses TRBV6-2 or TRBV6-3 and TRBJ1-2; no clear D gene. The germline V gene has CDR1 MNHEY and CDR2 SVGEGT. The CDR3 loop spans 14 amino acids. V was cut by 0 bases and J by 7 bases, with 12 bases left in between. Here the CDR3 reads CASSYSLAALGYTF. The CDR3 nucleotides read TGTGCCAGCAGTTACTCGTTGGCAGCGCTTGGCTACACCTTC.

This clone was recorded only once. Different DNA sequences within this sample yield the same CDR3. The chain employs TRBV3-1 (or the pseudogene TRBV3-2) and TRBJ1-1, with D possibly matching TRBD1 (5 bases). Germline V gene lookup returns CDR1 LGHDT and CDR2 YNNKEL (reference sequence). Trimming took off 0 bases at V and 1 base at J, with 6 bases between the two ends. This CDR3 has 14 amino acids. CDR3 in amino acids: CASSQEGGNTEAFF. DNA of the CDR3: TGTGCCAGCAGCCAAGAGGGGGGGAACACTGAAGCTTTCTTT.

The chain combines TRBV4-3 with TRBJ1-3; TRBD1 matches 10 bases. Germline loops: CDR1 LGHNA, CDR2 YSLEER. The CDR3 totals 15 residues. The ends lost 4 bases at V and 8 bases at J; junction bases unmatched: 8. The CDR3 sequence: CASSPSGTGEDTIYF. In DNA, the CDR3 is TGCGCCAGCAGCCCTTCCGGGACAGGGGAGGACACCATATATTTT.

CDR3 bases: TGTGCCAGCAGCCAAGACAGGGGCTGGACTGAAGCTTTCTTT. Amino acids: CASSQDRGWTEAFF. The V gene is TRBV3-1 (or the pseudogene TRBV3-2), the J gene TRBJ1-1; a weak D match, TRBD1 (6 bases). V was shortened by 0 bases and J by 5 bases, with 10 bases between the two germline ends. From germline, CDR1 is LGHDT and CDR2 YNNKEL (reference sequence). The CDR3 has 14 residues.

V gene TRBV7-9 combines with J gene TRBJ2-1; 9 nucleotides match TRBD1. Germline V lookup: CDR1 SEHNR, CDR2 FQNEAQ (reference sequence). Unmatched junction bases numbered 12, after V lost 10 bases and J lost 8 bases. The CDR3 length is 14 residues. CDR3 coding DNA: TGTGCCACCAGTCCCGGGACAGGGATCCATGAGCAGTTCTTC. This translates into CATSPGTGIHEQFF.

This clone was seen a single time. This chain connects TRBV7-9 to TRBJ2-7, with unresolved D. V lost 2 bases to trimming and J lost 7 bases, with 9 bases between them. Germline CDR1 is SEHNR and CDR2 is FQNEAQ (reference sequence). The CDR3 spans 12 residues. The CDR3 bases are TGTGCCAGCAGCTTAATATTAGTGGAGCAGTACTTC. Encoded protein: CASSLILVEQYF. Variable domain in full (rest from reference TRBV7-9 and TRBJ2-7): DTGVSQNPRHKITKRGQNVTFRCDPISEHNRLYWYRQTLGQGPEFLTYFQNEAQLEKSRLLSDRFSAERPKGSFSTLEIQRTEQGDSAMYLCASSLILVEQYFGPGTRLTVT.

The chain combines TRBV5-1 with TRBJ2-7, with 7 positions matching TRBD1. V gave up 0 bases and J gave up 4 bases; unmatched junction bases: 13. The germline V gene has CDR1 SGHRS and CDR2 YFSETQ. This CDR3 is 17 amino acids long. Written as DNA, the CDR3 is TGCGCCAGCAGCTTGGGGGCAGGGGGTGGAATCGCGTACGAGCAGTACTTC. Encoded protein: CASSLGAGGGIAYEQYF.

The gene calls are TRBV9 and TRBJ1-6, with D maybe TRBD1 (6 bases). V was clipped by 4 bases and J by 4 bases, with 12 bases between them. Germline V CDR1 and CDR2: SGDLS, YYNGEE. The CDR3 spans 15 residues. CDR3 in amino acids: CASSTGTLYNSPLHF. In DNA, the CDR3 is TGTGCCAGCAGCACCGGGACACTATATAATTCACCCCTCCACTTT. Drawing the rest from reference TRBV9 and TRBJ1-6, the complete variable domain is DSGVTQTPKHLITATGQRVTLRCSPRSGDLSVYWYQQSLDQGLQFLIQYYNGEERAKGNILERFSAQQFPDLHSELNLSSLELGDSALYFCASSTGTLYNSPLHFGNGTRLTVT.

The chain is built from TRBV15 and TRBJ2-5; 9 bases align to TRBD2. Germline CDR1 reads LNHNV; CDR2 reads YYDKDF (reference sequence). After removal of 6 bases from V and 9 bases from J, the junction contained 11 bases not matched to a gene. This CDR3 is built from 14 residues. The CDR3 protein is CATRKSSGGLAQYF. The CDR3 DNA sequence: TGTGCCACCAGAAAGAGTAGCGGGGGATTGGCCCAGTACTTC. The complete variable domain, with remaining parts taken from reference TRBV15 and TRBJ2-5, reads DAMVIQNPRYQVTQFGKPVTLSCSQTLNHNVMYWYQQKSSQAPKLLFHYYDKDFNNEADTPDNFQSRRPNTSFCFLDIRSPGLGDTAMYLCATRKSSGGLAQYFGPGTRLLVL.

The chain uses TRBV5-1 and TRBJ2-7; weak D call: TRBD1 (5 bases). The CDR3 consists of 13 residues. V gave up 4 bases and J gave up 0 bases, with 8 bases separating them. Germline-derived CDR1 and CDR2 are SGHRS and YFSETQ. CDR3: CASSPDNSYEQYF. CDR3 bases: TGCGCCAGCAGCCCGGACAACTCCTACGAGCAGTACTTC.

This chain connects TRBV5-6 to TRBJ2-5; 11 bases are a match to TRBD2. Germline loops: CDR1 SGHDT, CDR2 YYEEEE. The length of the CDR3 is 14 residues. J lost 4 bases, V lost 8 bases, and 7 bases had no gene match. The chain's CDR3 is CASLSGGALETQYF. DNA for the CDR3: TGTGCCAGTCTTAGCGGGGGGGCCCTAGAGACCCAGTACTTC.

This rearrangement joins TRBV5-1 to TRBJ2-3; 10 bases are shared with TRBD2. This CDR3 contains 16 residues. Per germline, CDR1 SGHRS and CDR2 YFSETQ. J was trimmed by 2 bases and V by 7 bases; bases with no gene match: 10. CDR3 coding DNA: TGCGCCAGCCGGCAGGGGACTAGCGAGTACACAGATACGCAGTATTTT. Protein: CASRQGTSEYTDTQYF.

The genes are TRBV3-1 (or the pseudogene TRBV3-2) and TRBJ2-1; 8 nucleotides match TRBD2. Germline CDR1 is LGHDT and CDR2 is YNNKEL (reference sequence). The trim removed 1 base at V and 9 bases at J, leaving 2 bases unmatched. This CDR3 has 13 residues. CDR3 amino acids: CASSQGAGGEQFF. CDR3 bases: TGTGCCAGCAGCCAAGGCGCGGGGGGTGAGCAGTTCTTC.

This rearrangement joins TRBV5-1 to TRBJ2-3; D perhaps matches TRBD2 (6 bases). The V gene's germline CDR1 is SGHRS and CDR2 YFSETQ. The CDR3 has 14 residues. Deletions cut 0 bases from V and 8 bases from J, with 13 bases between. The CDR3 here is CASSLAGGVGTQYF. The CDR3 DNA follows: TGCGCCAGCAGCTTGGCCGGAGGGGTTGGTACGCAGTATTTT.

This clone appeared once. In DNA form, the CDR3 reads TGTGCCGCATCTAGCGGGGGGATCTACAATGAGCAGTTCTTC. It codes for CAASSGGIYNEQFF. This chain joins TRBV19 and TRBJ2-1; 11 positions match TRBD2. The V and J ends lost 11 bases and 3 bases, in that order; junction bases with no gene match: 6. The CDR3 is 14 residues long. Germline V gene sequence: CDR1 LNHDA, CDR2 SQIVND (reference sequence).

This chain connects TRBV10-3 to TRBJ2-2; 8 bases map to TRBD2. The CDR3 runs to 16 residues. J gave up 4 bases and V 3 bases, and 7 bases lay outside the gene matches. Germline values: CDR1 ENHRY, CDR2 SYGVKD. The CDR3 region is CAISDPSGHITGELFF. CDR3 in DNA: TGTGCCATCAGTGATCCTAGCGGGCATATCACCGGGGAGCTGTTTTTT.